This T cell receptor beta chain was profiled in a study of cytomegalovirus exposure and HLA in healthy donors. Deletions cut 6 bases from V and 8 bases from J, with 7 bases between. The CDR3 has 10 amino acids. Germline V lookup: CDR1 MNHEY, CDR2 SMNVEV (reference sequence). PCR was performed using 60 Vbeta and 13 Jbeta primers. The assay was immunoSEQ multiplex PCR, and TCRdb's table has in-frame clones only and misses some. The table lists around 200,000 clones, about 80% of them singletons. The receptor comes from a woman aged 60-75 years in good health and CMV-seropositive. The rearrangement uses TRBV27 and TRBJ1-2, with D unresolved. Sample: PBMCs. The CDR3 sequence is CASRSGGYTF. The CDR3 nucleotides are TGTGCCAGCAGGTCGGGGGGCTACACCTTC.